Below are 17 T cell receptor beta chains sequenced from a single sample in a study of OX40 agonist ivuxolimab in advanced cancers. Library construction relied on the immunoSEQ multiplex PCR assay. TCRdb mirrors the immuneACCESS table, restricted to in-frame sequences. Some clones are absent from its copies; in checked studies, under half trace to an unresolved V gene, and the reason for the others is unknown. This sample lists about 13,000 clones; 70% to 80% were detected once. The ten largest make up under 45% of the sample. This specimen consisted of CD4+ or CD8+ T cells sorted from blood, obtained in a trial of the OX40 agonist ivuxolimab. Receptor source: an adult with an advanced solid tumor such as melanoma, head and neck, liver or kidney cancer.

This sequence joins TRBV27 and TRBJ2-3, with D perhaps TRBD2 (6 bases). In germline, CDR1 is MNHEY, CDR2 SMNVEV (reference sequence). V was cut by 6 bases and J by 6 bases, with 16 bases left in between. The CDR3 is 14 residues long. DNA of the CDR3: TGTGCCAGCAGAACGGACGGGGGAGCGGATACGCAGTATTTT. Its protein is CASRTDGGADTQYF.

The chain carries TRBV7-9 and TRBJ2-7, with TRBD2 identical over 7 bases. Trimming at V came to 5 bases and at J to 3 bases, leaving 10 bases not matched to a gene. The CDR3 has 15 amino acids. Germline V gene sequence: CDR1 SEHNR, CDR2 FQNEAQ (reference sequence). The DNA of the CDR3 is TGTGCCAGCAGCCTACCCCGGGGCGGGAGCTACGAGCAGTACTTC. Translating it yields CASSLPRGGSYEQYF.

The chain links TRBV7-6 to TRBJ2-1; 14 bases line up with TRBD2. The CDR3 has 17 amino acids. The trim removed 5 bases at V and 7 bases at J, leaving 10 bases unmatched. Germline V gene data show CDR1 as SGHVS and CDR2 as FNYEAQ. In nucleotides, the CDR3 is TGTGCCAGCAGCCCGGGACTAGCGGGAGTCGGGCGGAATGAGCAGTTCTTC. Its protein is CASSPGLAGVGRNEQFF.

This sequence joins TRBV27 and TRBJ1-2, with no clear D. Trimming left V 5 bases short and J 2 bases short, with 9 bases between. The CDR3 extends over 13 amino acids. The germline V gene has CDR1 MNHEY and CDR2 SMNVEV (reference sequence). This CDR3 is CASSHGRNYGYTF. DNA for the CDR3: TGTGCCAGCAGTCACGGCAGAAACTATGGCTACACCTTC.

The V call is TRBV7-9, the J call TRBJ1-1; D ambiguous. Germline CDR1 and CDR2: SEHNR and FQNEAQ (reference sequence). V was cut by 3 bases and J by 1 base, with 12 bases left in between. This CDR3 spans 15 amino acids. CDR3 sequence (DNA): TGTGCCAGCAGCTTGGTGATCCCGGGGAACACTGAAGCTTTCTTT. Encoded protein: CASSLVIPGNTEAFF.

CDR3 protein: CASSLAWDRELFEQFF. The CDR3 DNA is TGTGCCAGCAGCTTAGCTTGGGACAGGGAATTGTTTGAGCAGTTCTTC. The chain combines TRBV7-7 with TRBJ2-1; 9 bases fit TRBD1. The CDR3 sequence is 16 residues long. The V segment lost 0 bases and the J segment 9 bases; nucleotides outside the gene matches: 9. CDR1 is SSHAT, CDR2 FNYEAQ, per germline (reference sequence).

The chain is built from TRBV4-1 and TRBJ1-6, with D perhaps matching TRBD1 (5 bases). The CDR3 is 16 residues long. V lost 2 bases and J lost 1, with 9 bases in between. CDR1 MGHRA and CDR2 YSYEKL come from the germline V gene. The CDR3 DNA reads as TGCGCCAGCAGCCAACAGGGTATATCCTATAATTCACCCCTCCACTTT. The encoded protein is CASSQQGISYNSPLHF.

The rearrangement links TRBV7-2 to TRBJ2-2, with unresolved D. CDR3 length: 13 amino acids. V lost 6 bases and J lost 1, with 6 bases in between. Germline V gene sequence: CDR1 SGHTA, CDR2 FQGNSA. In DNA, the CDR3 is TGTGCCAGCAGAGGGCGGAACACCGGGGAGCTGTTTTTT. Amino acid sequence: CASRGRNTGELFF.

The genes are TRBV6-5 and TRBJ2-1, with D perhaps given as TRBD1 or TRBD2 (5 bases each). V lost 5 bases to trimming and J lost 4 bases, with 12 bases between them. The CDR3 length is 14 residues. The germline V gene has CDR1 MNHEY and CDR2 SVGAGI. The CDR3 bases are TGTGCCAGCAGTGTGGCTTGGGGGTACAATGAGCAGTTCTTC. Its translation is CASSVAWGYNEQFF.

This chain joins TRBV4-1 and TRBJ2-7, with 13 bases matching TRBD2. Per the germline V gene, CDR1 is MGHRA and CDR2 is YSYEKL. J gave up 5 bases and V 4 bases, and 8 bases lay outside the gene matches. The CDR3 has 16 amino acids. The CDR3 loop is CASSPNPGLAGNEQYF. As DNA, the CDR3 is TGCGCCAGCAGCCCCAACCCGGGACTAGCGGGGAACGAGCAGTACTTC.

The genes are TRBV11-2 and TRBJ2-2; D not resolved. V shed 3 bases and J shed 1 base, with 6 bases lying between them. The CDR3 is 14 amino acids. Germline CDR1 reads SGHAT; CDR2 reads FQNNGV. The CDR3 here is CASSLVRNTGELFF. The CDR3 DNA is TGTGCCAGCAGCTTGGTTCGGAACACCGGGGAGCTGTTTTTT.

The rearrangement uses TRBV7-6 and TRBJ2-1; D uncertain. Germline assignment: CDR1 SGHVS and CDR2 FNYEAQ. V was trimmed by 5 bases and J by 9 bases, leaving 17 bases between them. The CDR3 is 14 residues long. The chain's CDR3 is CASSPMIDSVEQFF. CDR3 in DNA: TGTGCCAGCAGCCCCATGATAGATTCTGTTGAGCAGTTCTTC.

This sequence joins TRBV5-4 and TRBJ2-7; TRBD1 might be the D (6 bases). In germline, CDR1 is SGHNT, CDR2 YYREEE (reference sequence). V was pared by 1 base and J by 2 bases, with 10 bases between. The CDR3 has 14 amino acids. CDR3 DNA: TGTGCCAGCAGCTTGCAGGACAGCGCCTACGAGCAGTACTTC. Amino acids: CASSLQDSAYEQYF.

By its share, this clone is medium-sized. For the CDR3, the DNA is TGTGCCAGCAGCCCCCCAGGACTAGCGGGACACTACGAGCAGTACTTC. Amino acid sequence: CASSPPGLAGHYEQYF. J is TRBJ2-7 and V is TRBV5-6; the match to TRBD2 covers 12 bases. The CDR3 runs to 16 residues. V was pared by 4 bases and J by 3 bases, with 8 bases of the junction left unmatched. The germline V gene encodes CDR1 SGHDT and CDR2 YYEEEE.

This chain links TRBV19 with TRBJ2-7; 8 positions match TRBD1. From germline, CDR1 is LNHDA and CDR2 SQIVND (reference sequence). Unmatched junction bases numbered 7, after V lost 0 bases and J lost 3 bases. This CDR3 region has 16 residues. The CDR3 loop reads CASSIDGQGVVYEQYF. CDR3 DNA: TGTGCCAGTAGTATAGACGGACAGGGAGTAGTCTACGAGCAGTACTTC.

This chain joins TRBV2 and TRBJ2-3; D is uncertain. V lost 6 bases to trimming and J lost 0 bases, with 10 bases between them. This CDR3 is 14 amino acids long. Germline CDR1 SNHLY, CDR2 FYNNEI. CDR3 loop: CASSGQYSTDTQYF. CDR3 bases: TGTGCCAGCAGCGGGCAGTATAGCACAGATACGCAGTATTTT.

A single count supports this clone. The chain joins TRBV10-3 to TRBJ2-1; the match to TRBD2 covers 12 bases. V gave up 2 bases and J gave up 9 bases; unmatched junction bases: 11. This CDR3 comprises 17 residues. Germline V CDR1 and CDR2: ENHRY, SYGVKD. The CDR3 reads CAISEPYLAGGLGEQFF. The CDR3 nucleotides read TGTGCCATCAGTGAGCCTTACCTAGCGGGAGGGTTGGGTGAGCAGTTCTTC.